These 13 T cell receptor beta chains were all obtained from the same sample, sequenced in a study of blood T cell repertoires in COVID-19. The method was immunoSEQ multiplex PCR; TCRdb's version includes in-frame clones alone and lacks a portion of them. The sample holds around 81,000 clones; 70% to 90% are singletons and the top ten take nearly 3.5%. Sequenced material: peripheral blood. Source of these receptors: a man between 45 and 60 years old with acute or convalescent COVID-19.

The chain joins TRBV30 to TRBJ2-2, with TRBD2 matching 9 bases. Germline CDR1 GTSNPN, CDR2 SVGIG (reference sequence). The CDR3 totals 16 residues. V gave up 2 bases and J gave up 4 bases; unmatched junction bases: 8. CDR3 sequence reads: CAWSKGGLARTGELFF. CDR3 bases: TGTGCCTGGAGTAAGGGAGGACTAGCGCGCACCGGGGAGCTGTTTTTT.

This clone was observed a few times. J is TRBJ1-3 and V is TRBV3-1 (or the pseudogene TRBV3-2); D unresolved. Germline lookup yields CDR1 LGHDT and CDR2 YNNKEL (reference sequence). This CDR3 has 15 amino acids. The V end was cut by 1 base, the J end by 0 bases, with 7 bases between. The CDR3, as DNA: TGTGCCAGCAGCCAAGGTAGCAGCTCTGGAAACACCATATATTTT. The encoded protein is CASSQGSSSGNTIYF.

The chain couples TRBV4-3 to TRBJ2-3; TRBD2 matches at 7 bases. After removal of 3 bases from V and 1 base from J, the junction contained 7 bases not matched to a gene. Per the germline V gene, CDR1 is LGHNA and CDR2 is YSLEER. The CDR3 runs to 16 residues. The CDR3, as DNA: TGCGCCAGCAGCCAGGGGCAGGGAGGGGGCACAGATACGCAGTATTTT. It translates to CASSQGQGGGTDTQYF.

The chain carries TRBV25-1 and TRBJ2-7; perhaps TRBD1 as D (6 bases). Trimming shortened V by 8 bases and J by 6 bases, and 11 bases separated the two germline ends. This CDR3 has 11 amino acids. Germline loops: CDR1 MGHDK, CDR2 SYGVNS. The DNA for the CDR3 is TGTGCCAGCCTCGGACAGAGCGAGCAGTACTTC. It encodes CASLGQSEQYF.

V is TRBV29-1 and J is TRBJ1-5; no firm D call. Germline CDR1 reads SQVTM; CDR2 reads ANQGSEA. CDR3 length: 12 residues. Between the trimmed V and J ends, which lost 7 bases and 0 bases, there was a span of 7 bases. The CDR3 sequence is CSARDSNQPQHF. CDR3 nucleotides: TGCAGCGCCCGGGATAGCAATCAGCCCCAGCATTTT.

The rearrangement uses TRBV27 and TRBJ2-1; 12 bases align to TRBD2. CDR1 is MNHEY and CDR2 is SMNVEV in the germline V gene (reference sequence). The CDR3 has 16 amino acids. V trimming: 2 bases; J trimming: 7 bases; junction bases outside the gene matches: 6. CDR3 residues: CASSLPRLAGENEQFF. DNA of the CDR3: TGTGCCAGCAGTTTACCCCGACTAGCGGGAGAAAATGAGCAGTTCTTC.

This clone was counted many times. V gene TRBV5-4 combines with J gene TRBJ1-2; 10 bases fit TRBD1. The CDR3 is 15 amino acids. Germline assignment: CDR1 SGHNT and CDR2 YYREEE (reference sequence). Unmatched junction bases numbered 11, after V lost 4 bases and J lost 8 bases. CDR3 in amino acids: CASSTSAGTGDGYTF. CDR3 bases: TGTGCCAGCAGCACCTCGGCCGGGACAGGGGACGGCTACACCTTC.

The chain has TRBV5-1 and TRBJ2-1, with 14 bases fitting TRBD2. J gave up 8 bases and V 3 bases, and 7 bases lay outside the gene matches. This CDR3 is 16 amino acids long. Germline assignment: CDR1 SGHRS and CDR2 YFSETQ. This CDR3 reads CASSWMTSGGADEQFF. The CDR3 nucleotides read TGCGCCAGCAGCTGGATGACTAGCGGGGGGGCGGATGAGCAGTTCTTC.

The chain is built from TRBV6-5 and TRBJ2-1, with D hard to call. CDR3 length equals 13 residues. CDR1 MNHEY and CDR2 SVGAGI come from the germline V gene. Trimming removed 6 bases from V and 3 bases from J, with 9 bases in between. The CDR3 coding sequence is TGTGCCAGCAGGCCCACAGACTACAATGAGCAGTTCTTC. This gives the protein CASRPTDYNEQFF.

The rearrangement joins TRBV7-2 to TRBJ2-5; weak D call: TRBD2 (5 bases). The germline V and J ends were trimmed by 3 bases and 2 bases, with 10 bases remaining between them. Germline V gene lookup returns CDR1 SGHTA and CDR2 FQGNSA. The CDR3 sequence is 14 residues long. CDR3 region: CASSFGGSQETQYF. Here the CDR3 DNA reads TGTGCCAGCAGCTTCGGAGGATCTCAAGAGACCCAGTACTTC.

The chain is built from TRBV5-6 and TRBJ2-7; 8 bases map to TRBD2. With 6 bases clipped from V and 1 base from J, the junction kept 6 bases outside the gene matches. The germline CDR1 and CDR2 sequences are SGHDT and YYEEEE. The CDR3 spans 14 residues. The CDR3 nucleotides are TGTGCCAGCATCAGCGGGAGTTCTTCCTACGAGCAGTACTTC. It yields the protein CASISGSSSYEQYF.

V usage is TRBV10-3 and J usage is TRBJ2-5, with D perhaps matching TRBD1 (5 bases). Germline CDR1 reads ENHRY; CDR2 reads SYGVKD. The CDR3 is 15 residues long. Trimming removed 0 bases at V and 1 base at J, with 9 bases between. CDR3 coding DNA: TGTGCCATCAGTGAGTCGACAGTTTCCCAAGAGACCCAGTACTTC. As protein: CAISESTVSQETQYF.

This clone came up once. The rearrangement joins TRBV7-2 to TRBJ1-4; perhaps TRBD1 as D (6 bases). The CDR3 loop spans 16 amino acids. Trimming left V 5 bases short and J 4 bases short, with 17 bases between. The germline CDR1 and CDR2 sequences are SGHTA and FQGNSA. The CDR3 nucleotides read TGTGCCAGCAGCCCAGCCCCCGGACAGTATAATGAAAAACTGTTTTTT. It translates to CASSPAPGQYNEKLFF.